Below, 23 T cell receptor beta chains from the same sample are listed, as sequenced in a study of blood T cell repertoires in COVID-19 (dated by TCRdb to 2020 to 2022). Libraries were built with the immunoSEQ multiplex PCR assay. TCRdb stores this immuneACCESS table with in-frame sequences only. Part of the clones is absent; in the studies checked, under half of the shortfall reflects unresolved V genes, and no reason is known for the rest. Recorded for this sample are approximately 320,000 clones; 90% of them occurred a single time. Of the sample, roughly 2.5% falls within the top ten clones. The sequencing sample was made of PBMCs or T cells enriched from blood (not recorded which). These receptors were obtained from a man between 60 and 70 years old who had recovered from COVID-19.

The chain employs TRBV5-1 and TRBJ2-1; TRBD2 aligns across 11 bases. V lost 3 bases and J lost 3; bases outside the gene matches: 8. Germline V lookup: CDR1 SGHRS, CDR2 YFSETQ. The CDR3 covers 17 residues. The CDR3 loop reads CASSSLTSGNYYNEQFF. As DNA, the CDR3 is TGCGCCAGCAGCTCGCTGACTAGCGGGAACTACTACAATGAGCAGTTCTTC.

The CDR3 region has the DNA TGTGCCAGCAGCAAAAATGCCCGGGCTAAGCGGGAGACCGCAGATACGCAGTATTTT. Its protein product is CASSKNARAKRETADTQYF. The gene calls are TRBV21-1 and TRBJ2-3; TRBD2, the table's D call, lacks a check against the DNA. TRBV21-1 is described as a pseudogene. The CDR3 runs to 19 residues.

This clone came up a few times. This chain connects TRBV4-1 to TRBJ1-2; possibly TRBD1 for D (5 bases). Trimming left V 1 base short and J 1 base short, with 10 bases between. The CDR3 contains 15 residues. Per germline, CDR1 MGHRA and CDR2 YSYEKL. This CDR3 is CASSQGQIGNYGYTF. CDR3 nucleotide sequence: TGCGCCAGCAGCCAAGGACAGATTGGTAACTATGGCTACACCTTC.

J is TRBJ1-1 and V is TRBV7-3; 8 bases fit TRBD1. This CDR3 is 14 amino acids long. CDR1 and CDR2 (germline): SGHTA, FQGTGA. V was pared by 3 bases and J by 3 bases, with 3 bases of the junction left unmatched. The DNA for the CDR3 is TGTGCCAGCAGCTTTCAGGGGGCCGACACTGAAGCTTTCTTT. Protein: CASSFQGADTEAFF.

The chain combines TRBV7-2 with TRBJ2-2; 7 positions agree with TRBD1. The germline V gene has CDR1 SGHTA and CDR2 FQGNSA. CDR3 size: 13 residues. The trim removed 5 bases at V and 6 bases at J, leaving 3 bases unmatched. CDR3 sequence: CASSQTGPGELFF. The CDR3, as DNA: TGTGCCAGCAGCCAGACAGGGCCCGGGGAGCTGTTTTTT.

Only a few counts were recorded for this clone. The rearrangement uses TRBV27 and TRBJ2-1; D may be TRBD2 (5 bases). The germline gives CDR1 MNHEY, CDR2 SMNVEV (reference sequence). The CDR3 length is 15 residues. V was trimmed by 5 bases and J by 0 bases, leaving 11 bases between them. CDR3 protein: CASSRAGSSYNEQFF. The CDR3, as DNA: TGTGCCAGCAGTCGGGCTGGGAGCTCCTACAATGAGCAGTTCTTC.

The V call is TRBV3-1 (or the pseudogene TRBV3-2), the J call TRBJ2-7; 8 bases are a match to TRBD1. J lost 6 bases, V lost 4 bases, and 5 bases had no gene match. Germline CDR1 is LGHDT and CDR2 is YNNKEL (reference sequence). There are 13 residues in the CDR3. CDR3 bases: TGTGCCAGCAGCCTAGGGACAGGCCCCGAGCAGTACTTC. The encoded protein is CASSLGTGPEQYF.

The chain recombines TRBV7-3 with TRBJ1-1; the D is unclear. V dropped 5 bases and J dropped 8 bases, with 15 bases sitting between them. The CDR3 runs to 13 residues. Germline V CDR1 and CDR2: SGHTA, FQGTGA. DNA for the CDR3: TGTGCCAGCAGCCTAAGGGAGAAAACCGAAGCTTTCTTT. It translates to CASSLREKTEAFF.

The chain has TRBV4-1 and TRBJ2-1; no firm D call. Trimming removed 1 base at V and 9 bases at J, with 10 bases between. The CDR3 is 13 amino acids. Germline CDR1 is MGHRA and CDR2 is YSYEKL. Written as DNA, the CDR3 is TGCGCCAGCAGCCAAGTACTTCACGGTGAGCAGTTCTTC. Translated, it gives CASSQVLHGEQFF.

This clone was seen just once. V and J are TRBV5-1 and TRBJ2-5, with no clear D. The CDR3 loop spans 13 amino acids. V was shortened by 0 bases and J by 2 bases, with 5 bases between the two germline ends. CDR1 and CDR2 (germline): SGHRS, YFSETQ. The CDR3: CASSLGDQETQYF. CDR3 sequence (DNA): TGCGCCAGCAGCTTGGGAGATCAAGAGACCCAGTACTTC.

V is TRBV7-6 and J is TRBJ2-3; weak D call: TRBD2 (6 bases). This CDR3 has 13 amino acids. The V end was cut by 5 bases, the J end by 3 bases, with 9 bases between. Germline CDR1 SGHVS, CDR2 FNYEAQ. The CDR3 region is CASSKAGTDTQYF. The CDR3 DNA follows: TGTGCCAGCAGCAAAGCGGGTACAGATACGCAGTATTTT. Using reference TRBV7-6 and TRBJ2-3 for the parts outside the CDR3, the full variable domain is GAGVSQSPRYKVTKRGQDVALRCDPISGHVSLYWYRQALGQGPEFLTYFNYEAQQDKSGLPNDRFSAERPEGSISTLTIQRTEQRDSAMYRCASSKAGTDTQYFGPGTRLTVL.

V and J are TRBV4-1 and TRBJ2-2; 9 nucleotides align to TRBD2. The V gene end was trimmed by 4 bases and the J gene end by 6 bases; junction bases not matched to a gene: 9. The CDR3 is 16 residues long. Looked up from germline, CDR1 is MGHRA and CDR2 is YSYEKL. CDR3 region: CASSPDPAGGSGELFF. The CDR3, as DNA: TGCGCCAGCAGCCCAGACCCAGCGGGGGGTTCCGGGGAGCTGTTTTTT.

The J gene is TRBJ2-3, the V gene TRBV11-2, with 8 bases that match TRBD2. V was pared by 1 base and J by 0 bases, with 9 bases of the junction left unmatched. Per germline, CDR1 SGHAT and CDR2 FQNNGV. This CDR3 contains 18 residues. The CDR3 region is CASSLGGAGGLSTDTQYF. In DNA, the CDR3 is TGTGCCAGCAGCTTAGGTGGGGCGGGGGGCCTCAGCACAGATACGCAGTATTTT.

CDR3 sequence (DNA): TGTGCCAGCAGCCCCCTGGACAGGTTCGACAATGAGCAGTTCTTC. Translated: CASSPLDRFDNEQFF. V and J are TRBV11-2 and TRBJ2-1; 7 nucleotides agree with TRBD1. V shed 5 bases and J 5 bases; nucleotides not matched to a gene: 9. CDR1 and CDR2 (germline): SGHAT, FQNNGV. CDR3 length: 15 amino acids.

Notes on this clone: The same CDR3 can be traced to other DNA sequences in this sample. The rearrangement links TRBV4-3 to TRBJ1-1, with D tentatively TRBD1 (5 bases). Trimming cost V 1 base and J 1 base, with 7 bases left between them. The V gene's germline CDR1 is LGHNA and CDR2 YSLEER. There are 14 residues in the CDR3. The CDR3 spells CASSQVGGNTEAFF. CDR3 DNA: TGCGCCAGCAGCCAAGTCGGGGGGAACACTGAAGCTTTCTTT.

In the case of this clone: Distinct nucleotide sequences in the sample also encode this CDR3. This chain joins TRBV27 and TRBJ1-6; D possibly corresponds to TRBD1 (6 bases). Trimming took 3 bases from V and 6 from J, leaving 9 bases between them. The CDR3 is 14 amino acids. Germline V gene lookup returns CDR1 MNHEY and CDR2 SMNVEV (reference sequence). CDR3 protein: CASSLAGVNSPLHF. The CDR3 DNA follows: TGTGCCAGCAGTTTGGCAGGGGTTAATTCACCCCTCCACTTT.

This clone was seen a handful of times. This rearrangement joins TRBV29-1 to TRBJ2-1, with TRBD2 matching 7 bases. CDR1 and CDR2 (germline): SQVTM, ANQGSEA. Trimming removed 6 bases from V and 9 bases from J; junction bases left unmatched: 11. The CDR3 runs 13 residues. CDR3 region: CSVGGGSPAEQFF. The CDR3 bases are TGCAGCGTCGGGGGAGGGAGTCCCGCTGAGCAGTTCTTC.

This rearrangement joins TRBV15 to TRBJ1-2; 8 bases align to TRBD1. Trimming at V came to 1 base and at J to 4 bases, leaving 5 bases not matched to a gene. Germline CDR1 is LNHNV and CDR2 is YYDKDF (reference sequence). This CDR3 has 15 amino acids. The CDR3 DNA sequence: TGTGCCACCAGCAGAGTCAGACAGGGGACCTATGGCTACACCTTC. Translating gives CATSRVRQGTYGYTF.

The V call is TRBV4-1, the J call TRBJ1-5; possibly TRBD1 for D (5 bases). V was cut by 0 bases and J by 2 bases, with 8 bases left in between. CDR3 length: 15 residues. Germline CDR1 reads MGHRA; CDR2 reads YSYEKL. The CDR3 protein is CASSQDPRGNQPQHF. CDR3 nucleotides: TGCGCCAGCAGCCAAGATCCCAGGGGCAATCAGCCCCAGCATTTT.

A note on this clone: At one end, the junction sequence differs from germline, possibly due to a read error. V gene TRBV7-7 combines with J gene TRBJ2-5; no firm D call. CDR3 size: 13 residues. Germline-derived CDR1 and CDR2 are SSHAT and FNYEAQ (reference sequence). In DNA form, the CDR3 reads TGTGCTAGCAGCTTAGGCAACTACGAGACCCAGTACTTC. It is translated as CASSLGNYETQYF.

The rearrangement uses TRBV19 and TRBJ2-2, with D maybe TRBD1 (6 bases). The CDR3 is made up of 16 amino acids. The germline gives CDR1 LNHDA, CDR2 SQIVND (reference sequence). Trimming took 6 bases from V and 0 from J, leaving 14 bases between them. CDR3 DNA sequence: TGTGCCAGTAGCCAACCCGGGACATCGAACACCGGGGAGCTGTTTTTT. Protein: CASSQPGTSNTGELFF.

The J gene is TRBJ2-7, the V gene TRBV4-1, with 10 bases that match TRBD2. This CDR3 is 13 amino acids long. The V segment lost 8 bases and the J segment 7 bases; nucleotides outside the gene matches: 8. Per the germline V gene, CDR1 is MGHRA and CDR2 is YSYEKL. This CDR3 is CASQKRGGEEQYF. In nucleotides, the CDR3 is TGCGCCAGCCAAAAGCGGGGGGGCGAGGAGCAGTACTTC.

This chain uses TRBV18 with TRBJ2-1, with TRBD1 as a possible D gene (6 bases). Looked up from germline, CDR1 is KGHSH and CDR2 is LQKENI. Trimming left V 4 bases short and J 13 bases short, with 14 bases between. The CDR3 contains 12 residues. CDR3 nucleotides: TGTGCCAGCTCACGGACAGCTTCCCGCCAGTTCTTC. Its translation is CASSRTASRQFF.